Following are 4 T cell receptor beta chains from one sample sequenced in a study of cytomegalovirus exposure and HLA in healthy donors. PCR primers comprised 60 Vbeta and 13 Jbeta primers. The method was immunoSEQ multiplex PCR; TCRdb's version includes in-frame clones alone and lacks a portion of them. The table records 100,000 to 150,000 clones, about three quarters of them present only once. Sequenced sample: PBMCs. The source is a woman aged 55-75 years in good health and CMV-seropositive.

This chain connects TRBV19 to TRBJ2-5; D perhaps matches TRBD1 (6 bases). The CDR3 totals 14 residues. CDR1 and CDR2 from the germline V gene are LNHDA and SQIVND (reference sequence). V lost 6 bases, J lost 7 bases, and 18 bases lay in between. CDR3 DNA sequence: TGTGCCAGTAGCACTTTAGGGGGTGAAGGGACCCAGTACTTC. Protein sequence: CASSTLGGEGTQYF.

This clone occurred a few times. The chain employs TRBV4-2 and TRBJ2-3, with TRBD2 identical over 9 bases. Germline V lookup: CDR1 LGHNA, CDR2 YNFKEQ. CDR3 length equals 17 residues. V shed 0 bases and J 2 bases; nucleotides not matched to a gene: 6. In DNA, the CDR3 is TGTGCCAGCAGCCAAGATTTTCTAGCGGGGAACACAGATACGCAGTATTTT. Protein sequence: CASSQDFLAGNTDTQYF.

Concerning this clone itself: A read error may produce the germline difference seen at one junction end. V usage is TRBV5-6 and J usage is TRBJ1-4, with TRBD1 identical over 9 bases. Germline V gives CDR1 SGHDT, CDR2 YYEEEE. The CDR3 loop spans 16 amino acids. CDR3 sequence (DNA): TGTGACAGCAGCATACGACAGGGGGTTAGATCGGAAAAACTGTTTTTT. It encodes CDSSIRQGVRSEKLFF.

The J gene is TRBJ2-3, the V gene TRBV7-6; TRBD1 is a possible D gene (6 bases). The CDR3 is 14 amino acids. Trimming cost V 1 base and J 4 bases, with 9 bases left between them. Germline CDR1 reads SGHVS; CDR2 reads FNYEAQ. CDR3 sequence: CASSLVQGPDTQYF. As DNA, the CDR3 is TGTGCCAGCAGCTTAGTACAGGGACCAGATACGCAGTATTTT. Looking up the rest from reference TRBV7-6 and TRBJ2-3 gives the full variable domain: GAGVSQSPRYKVTKRGQDVALRCDPISGHVSLYWYRQALGQGPEFLTYFNYEAQQDKSGLPNDRFSAERPEGSISTLTIQRTEQRDSAMYRCASSLVQGPDTQYFGPGTRLTVL.